This TCR beta chain was captured in a study of cytomegalovirus exposure and HLA in healthy donors. Study-level points and caveats: Analyses of presence/absence relied on an assumption of roughly uniform sequencing depth across donors. According to an earlier analysis, most TCR beta V segments yielded productive rearrangements about 87% or about 30% of the time. It was reported in a later analysis that an Asian-associated ancestry cluster showed fewer N-insertions than the roughly 670-donor mean.

In the PCR, 60 Vbeta and 13 Jbeta primers were used. Sequencing was performed with immunoSEQ multiplex PCR; in TCRdb, only in-frame clones are kept and a portion is missing. This sample has 75,000 to 90,000 clones, with over 9% found just once. Note on this clone: Its antigen is undetermined.

This CDR3 has 14 amino acids. Germline trimming cut 5 bases from V and 7 bases from J; bases unmatched to any gene: 4. CDR1 is LNHDA, CDR2 SQIVND, per germline (reference sequence). The chain recombines TRBV19 with TRBJ2-1, with 11 bases identical to TRBD2. The source is a man between 60 and 75 years old in good health and CMV-seropositive. The sample comprised PBMCs. In nucleotides, the CDR3 is TGTGCCAGTAGTGCCACTAGCGGGGGAAATGAGCAGTTCTTC. As protein: CASSATSGGNEQFF.